This TCR beta chain was documented in a study of regulatory T cells in long-lasting Graves disease. Findings and limits, study-wide: Tissue studied was limited to peripheral blood, excluding thyroid tissue. With approximately 2,800 shared public clonotypes, persistent patients exceeded new patients, who shared approximately 880. Persistent disease preferred TRBV28, TRBJ1-2 and TRBJ2-5; new disease, TRBV20-1 and TRBJ2-1.

Regarding this clonotype: Its antigen is not identified.

The length of the CDR3 is 16 residues. With 5 bases removed from V and 6 bases from J, the gap between germline ends came to 23 bases. Germline CDR1 reads SEHNR; CDR2 reads FQNEAQ (reference sequence). Building the TCR beta libraries relied on iRepertoire HTBI primers, and CDR3 regions underwent Arm-PCR. TCRdb re-called the multiplex PCR reads with MiXCR, one entry per CDR3 protein. The sample gives 300,000 to 500,000 distinct CDR3 sequences, less than 25% of which show up once; under 25% is in the top ten. Specified time point: persistent/refractory GD, antithyroid drugs over 5 years with positive TRAb. Construction of the TCR library relied on RNA isolated from PBMCs. Each patient gave around 10 milliliters of EDTA-anticoagulated peripheral blood.

Specimen: peripheral blood mononuclear cells (PBMCs), collected when the disease was refractory, from a patient treated with antithyroid drugs. The chain has TRBV7-9 and TRBJ2-7; D possibly corresponds to TRBD2 (5 bases). This sequence originates from a female donor with Graves disease. The DNA of the CDR3 is TGTGCCAGCAGCACACCCGGGAAGAGTCCGCACTTCGAGCAGTACTTC. It encodes CASSTPGKSPHFEQYF.